This entry lists 25 T cell receptor beta chains sequenced from one sample in a study of early T cells in non-severe SARS-CoV-2 infection. TCRdb passed the 5' RACE reads through MiXCR, listing each CDR3 protein once. The table has fewer than 85,000 distinct CDR3 sequences, around 17% seen once. Sequencing was done on a sample of whole blood. The origin of the receptors is an adult who was a healthcare worker with PCR-confirmed SARS-CoV-2 infection or an uninfected control (not recorded which).

This clonotype was counted once. The J gene is TRBJ2-3, the V gene TRBV9, with 8 bases identical to TRBD2. With V trimmed by 7 bases and J by 3 bases, 10 bases remained unmatched. CDR1 is SGDLS, CDR2 YYNGEE, per germline. This CDR3 comprises 15 residues. The CDR3 region has the DNA TGTGCCAGCGGACTCCTTAGCGGGACGACAGATACGCAGTATTTT. It is translated as CASGLLSGTTDTQYF.

CDR3 residues: CASWRQGADTQYF. CDR3 in DNA: TGTGCCAGCTGGAGGCAGGGCGCAGATACGCAGTATTTT. This chain connects TRBV6-1 to TRBJ2-3; tentatively, D is TRBD1 or TRBD2 (5 bases each). Trimming cost V 8 bases and J 4 bases, with 13 bases left between them. Germline CDR1 and CDR2: MNHNS and SASEGT. The CDR3 consists of 13 residues.

V usage is TRBV12-3 or TRBV12-4 and J usage is TRBJ2-7, with a tentative D call TRBD2 (5 bases). The germline V and J ends were trimmed by 6 bases and 9 bases, with 21 bases remaining between them. The CDR3 loop spans 14 amino acids. The CDR3 loop is CASRPLGVVRLQYF. The DNA of the CDR3 is TGTGCCAGCAGACCTCTCGGGGTGGTTCGATTGCAGTACTTC.

This clonotype was recorded a few times. The chain uses TRBV29-1 and TRBJ2-7; 7 nucleotides agree with TRBD2. The CDR3 is made up of 14 amino acids. CDR1 SQVTM and CDR2 ANQGSEA come from the germline V gene. With V trimmed by 2 bases and J by 7 bases, 11 bases remained unmatched. The CDR3 protein is CSVEFARGVREQYF. The CDR3, as DNA: TGCAGCGTTGAATTTGCTCGGGGGGTAAGGGAGCAGTACTTC.

This CDR3 reads CASTLADSYNEQFF. CDR3 in DNA: TGTGCCAGCACCCTGGCGGACTCCTACAATGAGCAGTTCTTC. This rearrangement joins TRBV6-1 to TRBJ2-1; no definite D call. The CDR3 is made up of 14 amino acids. Germline V gene sequence: CDR1 MNHNS, CDR2 SASEGT. Trimming stripped 7 bases from V and 0 bases from J, with 10 bases between.

This clonotype was recorded a few times. The chain recombines TRBV3-1 with TRBJ2-5; 15 nucleotides match TRBD2. The CDR3 runs 20 residues. After removal of 4 bases from V and 1 base from J, the junction contained 13 bases not matched to a gene. Germline V lookup: CDR1 LGHDT, CDR2 YNNKEL (reference sequence). The CDR3 spells CASSPAPAGLAGGPQETQYF. CDR3 bases: TGTGCCAGCAGCCCCGCCCCAGCCGGACTAGCGGGGGGGCCCCAAGAGACCCAGTACTTC.

This clonotype was seen only a few times. The J gene is TRBJ2-7, the V gene TRBV6-5; 9 bases map to TRBD1. Germline CDR1 MNHEY, CDR2 SVGAGI. After removal of 6 bases from V and 2 bases from J, the junction contained 2 bases not matched to a gene. The CDR3 is 13 amino acids. This chain's CDR3 is CASRDRGPYEQYF. The DNA for the CDR3 is TGTGCCAGCAGGGACAGGGGCCCCTACGAGCAGTACTTC.

This chain connects TRBV5-1 to TRBJ2-1; 7 nucleotides agree with TRBD1. The germline CDR1 and CDR2 sequences are SGHRS and YFSETQ. The CDR3 covers 14 residues. V dropped 4 bases and J dropped 5; count of bases not matched to a gene: 6. CDR3 nucleotides: TGCGCCAGCAGCCCAGGGGGATTAGACAATGAGCAGTTCTTC. Translated: CASSPGGLDNEQFF.

V gene TRBV29-1 combines with J gene TRBJ2-1; either TRBD1 or TRBD2 may fit D (5 bases each). Germline values: CDR1 SQVTM, CDR2 ANQGSEA. The CDR3 loop spans 13 amino acids. Trimming left V 4 bases short and J 6 bases short, with 13 bases between. CDR3 residues: CSVVGGKGNEQFF. CDR3 bases: TGCAGCGTTGTTGGGGGAAAGGGCAATGAGCAGTTCTTC.

This clonotype was counted a few times. This chain links TRBV30 with TRBJ1-2; TRBD1 is a possible D gene (5 bases). This CDR3 spans 13 amino acids. Trimming left V 4 bases short and J 3 bases short, with 12 bases between. In germline, CDR1 is GTSNPN, CDR2 SVGIG (reference sequence). CDR3 amino acids: CAWTADRDYGYTF. The CDR3 DNA is TGTGCCTGGACCGCCGACAGAGACTATGGCTACACCTTC.

This clonotype was picked up a small number of times. The chain employs TRBV15 and TRBJ1-2; D unclear. The CDR3 loop spans 12 amino acids. Germline CDR1 and CDR2: LNHNV and YYDKDF (reference sequence). V lost 6 bases to trimming and J lost 4 bases, with 9 bases between them. CDR3 region: CATRSEGYGYTF. The CDR3 DNA sequence: TGTGCCACCAGGTCAGAAGGCTATGGCTACACCTTC. The whole variable domain, filled in from reference TRBV15 and TRBJ1-2, reads DAMVIQNPRYQVTQFGKPVTLSCSQTLNHNVMYWYQQKSSQAPKLLFHYYDKDFNNEADTPDNFQSRRPNTSFCFLDIRSPGLGDTAMYLCATRSEGYGYTFGSGTRLTVV.

This clonotype was recorded at least ten times. The genes are TRBV5-4 and TRBJ1-2; 8 positions match TRBD1. Germline V gives CDR1 SGHNT, CDR2 YYREEE (reference sequence). The CDR3 is 15 residues long. V was clipped by 4 bases and J by 8 bases; unmatched bases: 13. The DNA for the CDR3 is TGTGCCAGCAGCCCAACCCCGACAGGGGCCGTGGGCTACACCTTC. Encoded protein: CASSPTPTGAVGYTF.

This chain links TRBV15 with TRBJ2-1, with 7 bases that match TRBD1. V dropped 2 bases and J dropped 10; count of bases not matched to a gene: 5. Germline V CDR1 and CDR2: LNHNV, YYDKDF (reference sequence). The CDR3 covers 13 residues. The CDR3 loop is CATSRRDSREQFF. CDR3 bases: TGTGCCACCAGCAGAAGGGACAGCCGGGAGCAGTTCTTC.

There are a few counts of this clonotype. The chain combines TRBV6-5 with TRBJ2-7, with D perhaps matching TRBD1 (5 bases). The V and J ends lost 2 bases and 2 bases respectively, with 10 bases between them. This CDR3 has 14 residues. Germline V gene data show CDR1 as MNHEY and CDR2 as SVGAGI. Written as DNA, the CDR3 is TGTGCCAGCAGTTACCTCGACAGAGCCTACGAGCAGTACTTC. Protein product: CASSYLDRAYEQYF.

This clonotype was observed at least ten times. The chain couples TRBV28 to TRBJ2-7, with D perhaps matching TRBD1 (6 bases). Germline CDR1 reads MDHEN; CDR2 reads SYDVKM. This CDR3 is 11 amino acids long. The V end was cut by 4 bases, the J end by 6 bases, with 7 bases between. Here the CDR3 DNA reads TGTGCCAGCAGTTACAGGGTCGAGCAGTACTTC. It yields the protein CASSYRVEQYF.

In its sample, this clonotype was seen a few times. The chain recombines TRBV29-1 with TRBJ2-3; no clear D. Per germline, CDR1 SQVTM and CDR2 ANQGSEA. The CDR3 totals 13 residues. The CDR3 DNA reads TGCGGATGCGGAAGGGCTTTAACAGATACGCAGTATTTT. Encoded protein: CGCGRALTDTQYF.

This chain uses TRBV18 with TRBJ2-1, with 8 bases lining up with TRBD2. Germline V CDR1 and CDR2: KGHSH, LQKENI. With 2 bases clipped from V and 1 base from J, the junction kept 4 bases outside the gene matches. This CDR3 comprises 16 residues. CDR3 in amino acids: CASSPSQRESYNEQFF. In DNA form, the CDR3 reads TGTGCCAGCTCACCATCCCAGCGGGAGTCCTACAATGAGCAGTTCTTC.

The J gene is TRBJ1-5, the V gene TRBV18; D unclear. Germline V gives CDR1 KGHSH, CDR2 LQKENI. Trimming pared 3 bases from V and 8 bases from J, leaving 14 bases between. This CDR3 comprises 14 residues. DNA for the CDR3: TGTGCCAGCTCACCGGGCGTCAACCAAGAGCCCCAGCATTTT. This sequence encodes CASSPGVNQEPQHF.

This clonotype came up many times. The chain has TRBV20-1 and TRBJ1-1; 9 positions match TRBD1. The ends lost 4 bases at V and 1 base at J; junction bases unmatched: 10. CDR1 DFQATT and CDR2 SNEGSKA come from the germline V gene (reference sequence). This CDR3 spans 16 amino acids. This CDR3 reads CSATDPGQGENTEAFF. CDR3 coding DNA: TGCAGTGCTACAGACCCGGGACAGGGCGAGAACACTGAAGCTTTCTTT.

This clonotype was seen more than once but under ten times. The chain combines TRBV7-9 with TRBJ1-6, with 7 bases that match TRBD1. The J segment lost 9 bases and the V segment lost 5 bases, leaving 7 bases of the junction unmatched. The CDR3 extends over 14 amino acids. Germline CDR1 SEHNR, CDR2 FQNEAQ (reference sequence). The CDR3: CASSTTGFGSPLHF. As DNA, the CDR3 is TGTGCCAGCAGCACGACAGGGTTTGGTTCACCCCTCCACTTT.

This clonotype was recorded at least ten times. The chain uses TRBV27 and TRBJ2-7, with D tentatively TRBD1 or TRBD2 (5 bases each). The CDR3 is 15 amino acids. Trimming pared 5 bases from V and 7 bases from J, leaving 21 bases between. The germline CDR1 and CDR2 sequences are MNHEY and SMNVEV (reference sequence). The CDR3 region has the DNA TGTGCCAGCAGTACGAGGGACCCCAACAGAAAAGAGCAGTACTTC. Translated, it gives CASSTRDPNRKEQYF.

The rearrangement uses TRBV6-1 and TRBJ1-5, with D perhaps matching TRBD1 (6 bases). Looked up from germline, CDR1 is MNHNS and CDR2 is SASEGT. This CDR3 has 16 residues. Trimming left V 6 bases short and J 0 bases short, with 15 bases between. The CDR3 loop reads CASSDDRIYSNQPQHF. The CDR3 DNA follows: TGTGCCAGCAGCGACGACAGGATTTATAGCAATCAGCCCCAGCATTTT.

This clonotype was detected only a few times. V usage is TRBV12-3 or TRBV12-4 and J usage is TRBJ2-7, with 7 bases that match TRBD2. The CDR3 loop spans 12 amino acids. V dropped 6 bases and J dropped 4; count of bases not matched to a gene: 3. The CDR3 protein is CASRPGGYEQYF. CDR3 coding DNA: TGTGCCAGCAGACCCGGGGGGTACGAGCAGTACTTC.

A few counts support this clonotype. V gene TRBV28 combines with J gene TRBJ1-1; no clear D. The CDR3 spans 14 residues. Trimming stripped 1 base from V and 3 bases from J, with 9 bases between. The V gene's germline CDR1 is MDHEN and CDR2 SYDVKM. This chain's CDR3 is CASSLSRRDTEAFF. The CDR3 DNA follows: TGTGCCAGCAGTTTATCCCGGAGGGACACTGAAGCTTTCTTT.

The rearrangement links TRBV27 to TRBJ2-7, with D perhaps being TRBD1 or TRBD2 (6 bases each). The CDR3 sequence is 16 residues long. V dropped 3 bases and J dropped 6 bases, with 21 bases sitting between them. CDR1 and CDR2 from the germline V gene are MNHEY and SMNVEV (reference sequence). The DNA of the CDR3 is TGTGCCAGCAGTTTTGGGTATGGCGGGACACCCCGCGAGCAGTACTTC. It encodes CASSFGYGGTPREQYF.